The T cell receptor (beta chain) described here comes from a study of blood T cell repertoires in COVID-19. In the source study's methods: Counts of nucleated cells, estimated from reference gene primer amplification, were obtained. TCRdb's table, derived via immunoSEQ multiplex PCR, lists solely in-frame clones and lacks some. The D gene and trimming were derived from the DNA, and the V and J assignments and clone size from that table. The sample lists about 500,000 clones, 85% to 90% occurring once. Seattle patients were enrolled during active infection and followed longitudinally. Germline V gene sequence: CDR1 WNHNN, CDR2 SYGVQD (reference sequence). The V gene lost 3 bases and the J gene lost 0 bases, with 22 bases spanning the gap. The CDR3 consists of 19 residues.

V is TRBV10-1 and J is TRBJ2-3; tentatively, D is TRBD2 (6 bases). This sequence was found in a woman aged 45-59 years with COVID-19, enrolled during active disease. The specimen sequenced was peripheral blood. CDR3 residues: CASSDGLGMWGDSTDTQYF. The CDR3 coding sequence is TGCGCCAGCAGTGATGGGTTGGGAATGTGGGGGGATAGCACAGATACGCAGTATTTT.